The 24 T cell receptor beta chains below all came from one sample that was sequenced in a study of T cells in localized non-small cell lung cancer. Generated by immunoSEQ multiplex PCR, the TCRdb table keeps only in-frame clones and is missing some. The table shows about 28,000 clones, with around 82% occurring only once. The sequencing here drew on peripheral blood mononuclear cells, taken before any cancer treatment. These receptors were obtained from a man aged 35 to 70 with stage III lung adenocarcinoma.

This chain joins TRBV6-1 and TRBJ1-1; TRBD1 agrees at 8 bases. The CDR3 extends over 13 amino acids. The V gene's germline CDR1 is MNHNS and CDR2 SASEGT. V gave up 7 bases and J gave up 5 bases; unmatched junction bases: 6. CDR3 DNA sequence: TGTGCCAGCATCATACAGGGGGGAACTGAAGCTTTCTTT. Its protein is CASIIQGGTEAFF.

The chain has TRBV7-8 and TRBJ2-3; TRBD2 is a possible D gene (7 bases). V was clipped by 5 bases and J by 4 bases, with 22 bases between them. Germline V gene data show CDR1 as SGHVS and CDR2 as FQNEAQ. The CDR3 spans 17 residues. CDR3 in amino acids: CASSPAPRGAGADTQYF. In nucleotides, the CDR3 is TGTGCCAGCAGCCCAGCCCCCCGGGGGGCTGGGGCAGATACGCAGTATTTT.

The chain carries TRBV7-8 and TRBJ2-7; D not resolved. The CDR3 covers 12 residues. The germline V and J ends were trimmed by 5 bases and 6 bases, with 11 bases remaining between them. Germline CDR1 reads SGHVS; CDR2 reads FQNEAQ. CDR3 residues: CASSLALSEQYF. The CDR3 DNA reads as TGTGCCAGCAGCCTCGCTCTCTCCGAGCAGTACTTC.

CDR3 sequence: CASSLFRDYNEQFF. The CDR3 coding sequence is TGTGCCAGCAGCTTATTTCGGGACTACAATGAGCAGTTCTTC. This chain connects TRBV7-2 to TRBJ2-1; tentative D call: TRBD2 (5 bases). Per germline, CDR1 SGHTA and CDR2 FQGNSA. V lost 2 bases and J lost 3, with 8 bases in between. CDR3 length: 14 residues. Supplemented by reference TRBV7-2 and TRBJ2-1, the full variable domain reads GAGVSQSPSNKVTEKGKDVELRCDPISGHTALYWYRQSLGQGLEFLIYFQGNSAPDKSGLPSDRFSAERTGGSVSTLTIQRTQQEDSAVYLCASSLFRDYNEQFFGPGTRLTVL.

This rearrangement joins TRBV11-2 to TRBJ2-3, with 8 bases that match TRBD2. Germline loops: CDR1 SGHAT, CDR2 FQNNGV. V was clipped by 4 bases and J by 4 bases; unmatched bases: 16. CDR3 length: 18 residues. The CDR3 here is CASSSLSISRAGADTQYF. CDR3 DNA sequence: TGTGCCAGCAGCTCCCTGTCAATTTCTAGAGCGGGGGCAGATACGCAGTATTTT.

The V gene is TRBV27, the J gene TRBJ2-4; D gene unclear. This CDR3 is 16 amino acids long. Germline V gives CDR1 MNHEY, CDR2 SMNVEV (reference sequence). V dropped 6 bases and J dropped 7 bases, with 22 bases sitting between them. This CDR3 reads CASSWATGPRRNIQYF. For the CDR3, the DNA is TGTGCCAGCAGCTGGGCGACCGGTCCCCGTAGGAACATTCAGTACTTC.

The chain combines TRBV28 with TRBJ1-2; D is undetermined. The CDR3 is made up of 11 amino acids. The V end lost 6 bases, the J end lost 5 bases, and 7 bases lay between the germline ends. Germline V gives CDR1 MDHEN, CDR2 SYDVKM. Here the CDR3 reads CASSSTYGYTF. The CDR3 nucleotides are TGTGCCAGCAGCTCCACGTATGGCTACACCTTC.

This clone was found once. The chain recombines TRBV5-1 with TRBJ2-1, with TRBD1 as a possible D gene (6 bases). Germline CDR1 and CDR2: SGHRS and YFSETQ. V was trimmed by 1 base and J by 2 bases, leaving 10 bases between them. There are 15 residues in the CDR3. CDR3: CASSLPRTAYNEQFF. The DNA of the CDR3 is TGCGCCAGCAGCTTGCCGCGGACAGCCTACAATGAGCAGTTCTTC.

This rearrangement joins TRBV6-5 to TRBJ2-1; 12 nucleotides align to TRBD1. Germline loops: CDR1 MNHEY, CDR2 SVGAGI. With V trimmed by 2 bases and J by 10 bases, 6 bases remained unmatched. The length of the CDR3 is 15 residues. CDR3 sequence (DNA): TGTGCCAGCAGTTACGGGACAGGGGGCATAGGGGAGCAGTTCTTC. It specifies CASSYGTGGIGEQFF.

This chain connects TRBV4-1 to TRBJ1-5, with 10 positions matching TRBD1. V dropped 0 bases and J dropped 4; count of bases not matched to a gene: 9. Germline V CDR1 and CDR2: MGHRA, YSYEKL. CDR3 length equals 18 residues. In nucleotides, the CDR3 is TGCGCCAGCAGCCAAGATGGAATCCGGGACAGGGGTAATCAGCCCCAGCATTTT. Translating it yields CASSQDGIRDRGNQPQHF.

V usage is TRBV4-1 and J usage is TRBJ1-1, with 10 bases fitting TRBD1. J was trimmed by 0 bases and V by 4 bases; bases with no gene match: 8. Germline V CDR1 and CDR2: MGHRA, YSYEKL. This CDR3 contains 17 residues. CDR3 coding DNA: TGCGCCAGCAGCCGGGCGGGACAGGGGACCCTGAACACTGAAGCTTTCTTT. Translating gives CASSRAGQGTLNTEAFF.

The V gene is TRBV7-3, the J gene TRBJ2-6; 7 bases align to TRBD1. This CDR3 contains 15 residues. V trimming: 4 bases; J trimming: 4 bases; junction bases outside the gene matches: 4. Germline-derived CDR1 and CDR2 are SGHTA and FQGTGA. The CDR3 region has the DNA TGTGCCAGCAGCTCACAGGGGCGCGGGGCCAACGTCCTGACTTTC. Translated, it gives CASSSQGRGANVLTF. Full variable domain (rest looked up from reference TRBV7-3 and TRBJ2-6): GAGVSQTPSNKVTEKGKYVELRCDPISGHTALYWYRQSLGQGPEFLIYFQGTGAADDSGLPNDRFFAVRPEGSVSTLKIQRTERGDSAVYLCASSSQGRGANVLTFGAGSRLTVL.

The chain recombines TRBV5-1 with TRBJ2-6; 9 nucleotides agree with TRBD1. Germline V gene data show CDR1 as SGHRS and CDR2 as YFSETQ. J gave up 1 base and V 2 bases, and 7 bases lay outside the gene matches. The CDR3 spans 18 residues. This chain's CDR3 is CASSLAGTGKSGANVLTF. In DNA form, the CDR3 reads TGCGCCAGCAGCTTAGCCGGGACAGGGAAGTCTGGGGCCAACGTCCTGACTTTC.

The CDR3: CASSHPKDEQYF. The CDR3, as DNA: TGTGCCAGCAGCCACCCCAAGGACGAGCAGTACTTC. The genes are TRBV11-2 and TRBJ2-7, with D hard to call. V was shortened by 5 bases and J by 5 bases, with 10 bases between the two germline ends. The CDR3 is 12 amino acids. Germline CDR1 reads SGHAT; CDR2 reads FQNNGV.

The V call is TRBV2, the J call TRBJ2-1; weak D call: TRBD1 (5 bases). Trimming left V 3 bases short and J 7 bases short, with 13 bases between. CDR3 length: 14 residues. Germline V gene sequence: CDR1 SNHLY, CDR2 FYNNEI. CDR3 region: CASSDDRSRNEQFF. The CDR3 DNA follows: TGTGCCAGCAGTGACGACAGATCTAGAAATGAGCAGTTCTTC. The full variable domain, its missing parts supplied by reference TRBV2 and TRBJ2-1, is EPEVTQTPSHQVTQMGQEVILRCVPISNHLYFYWYRQILGQKVEFLVSFYNNEISEKSEIFDDQFSVERPDGSNFTLKIRSTKLEDSAMYFCASSDDRSRNEQFFGPGTRLTVL.

The chain couples TRBV4-2 to TRBJ2-7; D might be TRBD1 or TRBD2, each matching 5 bases. The germline V gene encodes CDR1 LGHNA and CDR2 YNFKEQ. This CDR3 has 15 amino acids. V lost 0 bases to trimming and J lost 7 bases, with 16 bases between them. CDR3 nucleotide sequence: TGTGCCAGCAGCCAAGACCCTCGGGGCCGGGGTGAGCAGTACTTC. It translates to CASSQDPRGRGEQYF.

This clone is a singleton in its sample. This chain uses TRBV5-1 with TRBJ1-1; D is uncertain. The CDR3 length is 13 residues. The V gene's germline CDR1 is SGHRS and CDR2 YFSETQ. V gave up 4 bases and J gave up 4 bases, with 11 bases separating them. This CDR3 is CASSIGWGTEAFF. The CDR3 DNA reads as TGCGCCAGCAGCATAGGGTGGGGCACTGAAGCTTTCTTT. Full variable domain (outside the CDR3, taken from reference TRBV5-1 and TRBJ1-1): KAGVTQTPRYLIKTRGQQVTLSCSPISGHRSVSWYQQTPGQGLQFLFEYFSETQRNKGNFPGRFSGRQFSNSRSEMNVSTLELGDSALYLCASSIGWGTEAFFGQGTRLTVV.

A single count supports this clone. V and J are TRBV6-5 and TRBJ2-7; D may be TRBD2 (6 bases). CDR1 and CDR2 (germline): MNHEY, SVGAGI. Deletions cut 2 bases from V and 5 bases from J, with 13 bases between. This CDR3 region has 14 residues. The CDR3 DNA follows: TGTGCCAGCAGTTACGCTGGGAGGATCAACGAGCAGTACTTC. This translates into CASSYAGRINEQYF.

This clone was detected only once. This chain joins TRBV6-6 and TRBJ2-1, with D uncertain. This CDR3 has 12 amino acids. V was cut by 5 bases and J by 7 bases, with 9 bases left in between. CDR1 is MNHNY and CDR2 is SVGAGI in the germline V gene (reference sequence). CDR3 DNA sequence: TGTGCCAGCAGTGTCCTGTTGAATGAGCAGTTCTTC. Protein sequence: CASSVLLNEQFF.

The rearrangement uses TRBV29-1 and TRBJ1-2; D is undetermined. CDR3 length: 12 amino acids. V dropped 3 bases and J dropped 1 base, with 6 bases sitting between them. Germline V gene data show CDR1 as SQVTM and CDR2 as ANQGSEA. The CDR3 sequence: CSVDVINYGYTF. CDR3 nucleotide sequence: TGCAGCGTTGATGTGATTAACTATGGCTACACCTTC.

The gene calls are TRBV19 and TRBJ2-2, with 9 bases matching TRBD1. Losses at the gene ends were 8 bases for V and 4 bases for J; bases not matched to a gene: 8. This CDR3 comprises 15 residues. The germline V gene encodes CDR1 LNHDA and CDR2 SQIVND (reference sequence). In nucleotides, the CDR3 is TGTGCCAGTCAAGAACAGGGGGCGCGCACCGGGGAGCTGTTTTTT. Residues: CASQEQGARTGELFF.

V usage is TRBV5-1 and J usage is TRBJ2-5; perhaps TRBD1 as D (6 bases). The CDR3 consists of 15 residues. CDR1 and CDR2 (germline): SGHRS, YFSETQ. V lost 0 bases to trimming and J lost 2 bases, with 11 bases between them. The CDR3 is CASSLEDRKQETQYF. The CDR3 DNA is TGCGCCAGCAGCTTGGAGGACAGAAAACAAGAGACCCAGTACTTC.

The CDR3 region is CATTLRTEAFF. The CDR3 DNA reads as TGTGCCACCACCTTGCGCACTGAAGCTTTCTTT. This chain joins TRBV28 and TRBJ1-1; D not certain. The CDR3 consists of 11 residues. Trimming left V 10 bases short and J 4 bases short, with 10 bases between. The V gene's germline CDR1 is MDHEN and CDR2 SYDVKM.

The chain has TRBV28 and TRBJ1-2, with a weak D call TRBD1 (5 bases). Germline CDR1 is MDHEN and CDR2 is SYDVKM. The CDR3 runs to 13 residues. V shed 7 bases and J shed 1 base, with 10 bases lying between them. The CDR3 coding sequence is TGTGCCAGCATCCCCGGGGGTAACTATGGCTACACCTTC. Translating gives CASIPGGNYGYTF.